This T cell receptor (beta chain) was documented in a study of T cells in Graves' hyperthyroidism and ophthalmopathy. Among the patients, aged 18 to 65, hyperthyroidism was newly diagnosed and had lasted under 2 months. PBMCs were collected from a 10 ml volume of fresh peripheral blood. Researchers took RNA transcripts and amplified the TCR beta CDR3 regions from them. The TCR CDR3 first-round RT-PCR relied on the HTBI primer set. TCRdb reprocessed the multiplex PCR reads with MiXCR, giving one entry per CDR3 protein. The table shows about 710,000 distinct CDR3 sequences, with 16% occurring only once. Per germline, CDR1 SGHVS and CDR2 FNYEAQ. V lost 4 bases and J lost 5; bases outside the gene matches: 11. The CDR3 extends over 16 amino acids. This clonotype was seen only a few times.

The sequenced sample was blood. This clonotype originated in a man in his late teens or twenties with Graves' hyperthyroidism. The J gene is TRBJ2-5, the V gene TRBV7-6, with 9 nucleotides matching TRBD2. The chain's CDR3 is CASSSIAGEGRETQYF. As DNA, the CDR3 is TGTGCCAGCAGCTCCATAGCGGGAGAGGGCCGGGAGACCCAGTACTTC.